The present T cell receptor (beta chain) was sequenced within a study of cytomegalovirus exposure and HLA in healthy donors. Vbeta (60) and Jbeta (13) primers were used in the PCR. Profiling relied on immunoSEQ multiplex PCR, and the TCRdb table lists in-frame clones only, not all of them. The data hold approximately 100,000 clones, with 70% to 80% observed a single time. This CDR3 is 15 amino acids long. The ends were cut back, 1 base at V and 4 bases at J, with 13 bases in the middle. Germline CDR1 MNHEY, CDR2 SMNVEV (reference sequence). The chain employs TRBV27 and TRBJ1-1; possible D gene TRBD1, 6 bases. Input material: PBMCs. This receptor was obtained from a middle-aged woman in good health and CMV-seropositive. The CDR3 reads CASSLLGRGPTEAFF. The CDR3, as DNA: TGTGCCAGCAGTTTATTGGGCAGGGGACCCACTGAAGCTTTCTTT.